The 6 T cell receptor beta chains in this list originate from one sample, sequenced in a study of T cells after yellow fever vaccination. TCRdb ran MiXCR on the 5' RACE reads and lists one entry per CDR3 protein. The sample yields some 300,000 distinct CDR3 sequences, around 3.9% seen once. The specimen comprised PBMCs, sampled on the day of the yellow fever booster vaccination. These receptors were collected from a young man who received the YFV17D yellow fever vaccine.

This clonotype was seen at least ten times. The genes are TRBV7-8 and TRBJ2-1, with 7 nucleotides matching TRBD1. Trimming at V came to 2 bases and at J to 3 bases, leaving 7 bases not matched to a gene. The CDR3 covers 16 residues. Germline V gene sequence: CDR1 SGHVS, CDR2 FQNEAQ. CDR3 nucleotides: TGTGCCAGCAGCTTAAATTCTCAGGGGGACTACAATGAGCAGTTCTTC. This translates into CASSLNSQGDYNEQFF.

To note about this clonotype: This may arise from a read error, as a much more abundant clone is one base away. The CDR3 region is CACSLQIYEQYF. Written as DNA, the CDR3 is TGTGCCTGCAGTTTGCAGATCTACGAGCAGTACTTC. This chain uses TRBV12-3 or TRBV12-4 with TRBJ2-7; no reliable D call. This CDR3 comprises 12 residues.

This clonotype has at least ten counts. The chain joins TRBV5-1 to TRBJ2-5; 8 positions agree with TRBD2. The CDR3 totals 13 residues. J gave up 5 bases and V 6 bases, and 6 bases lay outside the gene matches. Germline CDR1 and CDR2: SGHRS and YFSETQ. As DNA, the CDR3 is TGCGCCAGCATTCCTAGCGGGTCGGAGACCCAGTACTTC. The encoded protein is CASIPSGSETQYF.

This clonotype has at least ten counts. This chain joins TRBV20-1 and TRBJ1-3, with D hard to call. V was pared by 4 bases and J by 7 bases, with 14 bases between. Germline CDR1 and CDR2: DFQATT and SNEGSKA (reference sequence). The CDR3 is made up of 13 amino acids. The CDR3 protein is CSAKGLAANTIYF. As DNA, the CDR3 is TGCAGTGCTAAGGGTTTGGCTGCGAACACCATATATTTT.

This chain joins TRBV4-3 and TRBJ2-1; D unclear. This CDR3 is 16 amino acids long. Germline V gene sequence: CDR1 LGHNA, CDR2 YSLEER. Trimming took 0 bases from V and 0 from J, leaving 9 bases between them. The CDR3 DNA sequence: TGCGCCAGCAGCCAAGAATTCTTGGACTCCTACAATGAGCAGTTCTTC. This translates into CASSQEFLDSYNEQFF.

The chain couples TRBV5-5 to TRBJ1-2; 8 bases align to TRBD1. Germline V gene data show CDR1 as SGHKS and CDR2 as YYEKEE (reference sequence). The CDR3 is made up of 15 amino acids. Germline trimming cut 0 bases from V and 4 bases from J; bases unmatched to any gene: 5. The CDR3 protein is CASSLVAGGVYGYTF. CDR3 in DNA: TGTGCCAGCAGCTTGGTGGCAGGGGGCGTCTATGGCTACACCTTC.